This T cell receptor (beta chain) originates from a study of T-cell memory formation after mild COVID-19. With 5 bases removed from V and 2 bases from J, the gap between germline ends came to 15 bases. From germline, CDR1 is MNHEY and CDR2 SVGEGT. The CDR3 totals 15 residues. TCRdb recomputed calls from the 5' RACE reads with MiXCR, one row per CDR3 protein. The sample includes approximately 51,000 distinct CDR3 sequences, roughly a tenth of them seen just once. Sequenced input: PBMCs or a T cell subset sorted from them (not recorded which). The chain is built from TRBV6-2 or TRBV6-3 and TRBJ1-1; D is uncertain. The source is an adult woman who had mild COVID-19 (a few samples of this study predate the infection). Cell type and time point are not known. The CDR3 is CASSPWPPGNTEAFF. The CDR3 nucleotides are TGTGCCAGCAGTCCTTGGCCTCCGGGAAACACTGAAGCTTTCTTT.